This entry lists 22 T cell receptor beta chains sequenced from one sample in a study of shared clonotypes between healthy human individuals. CD8 cells regarded as naive lacked CD45RO, were positively chosen for CCR7, and omitted terminally differentiated effector memory CD45RA+ cells. Clones were read by immunoSEQ multiplex PCR, and TCRdb kept only the in-frame ones, dropping some. In the table there are about 2 million clones, 85% to 95% of which are singletons. Sequenced: naive CD8+ T cells sorted from blood. These TCRs come from a man aged 18-30 years in good health.

V and J are TRBV28 and TRBJ1-1; no firm D call. This CDR3 is 12 amino acids long. Per germline, CDR1 MDHEN and CDR2 SYDVKM. V lost 6 bases, J lost 10 bases, and 15 bases lay in between. The CDR3 spells CASRLPSIGAFF. The CDR3 nucleotides read TGTGCCAGCAGGTTACCTTCAATTGGAGCTTTCTTT.

This clone occurred once. The chain carries TRBV15 and TRBJ1-1; 8 bases fit TRBD1. The CDR3 covers 19 residues. CDR1 is LNHNV, CDR2 YYDKDF, per germline (reference sequence). J gave up 0 bases and V 0 bases, and 12 bases lay outside the gene matches. CDR3 in DNA: TGTGCCACCAGCAGAGATCGTTTCTTGACAGGGGTTATGAACACTGAAGCTTTCTTT. Its translation: CATSRDRFLTGVMNTEAFF.

The sample holds one count of this clone. The gene calls are TRBV6-6 and TRBJ1-4; D is perhaps TRBD1 (6 bases). The CDR3 sequence is 15 residues long. Germline loops: CDR1 MNHNY, CDR2 SVGAGI (reference sequence). V was cut by 4 bases and J by 4 bases, with 13 bases left in between. This CDR3 is CASSSPGQRNEKLFF. As DNA, the CDR3 is TGTGCCAGCAGTTCTCCGGGACAACGTAATGAAAAACTGTTTTTT.

The V gene is TRBV2, the J gene TRBJ1-2; TRBD1 matches 10 bases. V lost 5 bases to trimming and J lost 2 bases; unmatched junction nucleotides: 11. CDR1 is SNHLY, CDR2 FYNNEI, per germline. This CDR3 is built from 17 residues. The CDR3 nucleotides are TGTGCCAGCAGTACGTCTGGGACAGGGGAAGCGAACTATGGCTACACCTTC. This codes for CASSTSGTGEANYGYTF.

The chain links TRBV10-1 to TRBJ2-1; 10 nucleotides line up with TRBD2. V lost 3 bases to trimming and J lost 2 bases; unmatched junction nucleotides: 4. CDR1 is WNHNN, CDR2 SYGVQD, per germline (reference sequence). CDR3 length: 16 amino acids. The CDR3 here is CASSEGTSETYNEQFF. The CDR3 bases are TGCGCCAGCAGTGAAGGGACTAGCGAGACCTACAATGAGCAGTTCTTC.

The gene calls are TRBV4-3 and TRBJ2-3, with D possibly matching TRBD2 (5 bases). Germline loops: CDR1 LGHNA, CDR2 YSLEER. There are 18 residues in the CDR3. V dropped 1 base and J dropped 3 bases, with 20 bases sitting between them. The DNA for the CDR3 is TGCGCCAGCAGCCAAGGACCCGGAGGAGCAGAGGGTACAGATACGCAGTATTTT. It encodes CASSQGPGGAEGTDTQYF.

The J gene is TRBJ2-1, the V gene TRBV13, with D tentatively TRBD2 (5 bases). V dropped 5 bases and J dropped 6 bases, with 8 bases sitting between them. Germline CDR1 and CDR2: PRHDT and FYEKMQ (reference sequence). CDR3 length equals 12 residues. CDR3 sequence reads: CASSAGVNEQFF. CDR3 nucleotide sequence: TGTGCCAGCAGCGCCGGGGTCAATGAGCAGTTCTTC.

The chain joins TRBV5-8 to TRBJ2-7, with 9 bases matching TRBD1. The germline V gene encodes CDR1 SGHTS and CDR2 YDEGEE. There are 15 residues in the CDR3. The junction had 7 bases not matched to a gene; V was cut back by 4 bases and J by 2 bases. In DNA, the CDR3 is TGTGCCAGCAGCCCAGACAGGGGGATAACCTACGAGCAGTACTTC. It translates to CASSPDRGITYEQYF.

The rearrangement joins TRBV4-3 to TRBJ2-5; 9 bases are shared with TRBD2. Trimming at V came to 0 bases and at J to 2 bases, leaving 4 bases not matched to a gene. The CDR3 length is 16 residues. From germline, CDR1 is LGHNA and CDR2 YSLEER. CDR3 nucleotide sequence: TGCGCCAGCAGCCAAGATTCTAGCGGGATTCAAGAGACCCAGTACTTC. This codes for CASSQDSSGIQETQYF.

The chain recombines TRBV2 with TRBJ2-1; TRBD1 matches 9 bases. The V and J ends lost 6 bases and 5 bases, in that order; junction bases with no gene match: 5. The CDR3 spans 14 residues. Germline lookup yields CDR1 SNHLY and CDR2 FYNNEI. CDR3: CASRDRGRNNEQFF. The CDR3 DNA reads as TGTGCCAGCAGGGACAGGGGAAGGAACAATGAGCAGTTCTTC.

This chain connects TRBV6-5 to TRBJ2-7; 7 positions match TRBD1. Germline values: CDR1 MNHEY, CDR2 SVGAGI. The CDR3 has 14 residues. V lost 3 bases to trimming and J lost 2 bases; unmatched junction nucleotides: 4. The CDR3 here is CASSYYRGAYEQYF. CDR3 DNA: TGTGCCAGCAGTTATTACAGGGGTGCCTACGAGCAGTACTTC.

V gene TRBV5-6 combines with J gene TRBJ2-7, with 10 bases matching TRBD1. The V gene end was trimmed by 4 bases and the J gene end by 2 bases; junction bases not matched to a gene: 3. The length of the CDR3 is 14 residues. Germline loops: CDR1 SGHDT, CDR2 YYEEEE. The CDR3 DNA reads TGTGCCAGCAGCGGACAGGGGGAGGCCTACGAGCAGTACTTC. This gives the protein CASSGQGEAYEQYF.

The gene calls are TRBV28 and TRBJ2-7; D uncertain. Trimming shortened V by 2 bases and J by 1 base, and 6 bases separated the two germline ends. The length of the CDR3 is 13 residues. Germline V gene data show CDR1 as MDHEN and CDR2 as SYDVKM. The CDR3 DNA follows: TGTGCCAGCAGTTTAACCAGGTCCTACGAGCAGTACTTC. Its translation: CASSLTRSYEQYF.

This chain connects TRBV4-1 to TRBJ1-2; tentative D call: TRBD1 (5 bases). Germline values: CDR1 MGHRA, CDR2 YSYEKL. This CDR3 is built from 16 residues. V dropped 4 bases and J dropped 8 bases, with 23 bases sitting between them. CDR3 DNA: TGCGCCAGCAGCCCCTTAGCAGGGAGTCTAATCGGGGGCTACACCTTC. It codes for CASSPLAGSLIGGYTF.

This clone was picked up one time. In DNA form, the CDR3 reads TGCGCCAGCAGTTATGGACTAGCGGGATTCTTAGGCTACGAGCAGTACTTC. Its translation: CASSYGLAGFLGYEQYF. V and J are TRBV5-1 and TRBJ2-7; 12 nucleotides align to TRBD2. This CDR3 spans 17 amino acids. V lost 5 bases, J lost 3 bases, and 12 bases stayed unmatched. Germline V gives CDR1 SGHRS, CDR2 YFSETQ.

In the case of this clone: This sample also contains other DNA sequences that code for the same CDR3. The chain uses TRBV27 and TRBJ2-1; unclear D gene. V lost 0 bases and J 1 base, leaving 10 bases between the germline ends. The CDR3 covers 16 residues. Looked up from germline, CDR1 is MNHEY and CDR2 is SMNVEV (reference sequence). The CDR3 region is CASSLSIVRSYNEQFF. CDR3 DNA: TGTGCCAGCAGTTTATCGATCGTCAGGTCCTACAATGAGCAGTTCTTC.

The rearrangement joins TRBV9 to TRBJ1-6; no definite D call. Per the germline V gene, CDR1 is SGDLS and CDR2 is YYNGEE. V lost 4 bases to trimming and J lost 9 bases, with 17 bases between them. This CDR3 spans 15 amino acids. The CDR3 sequence: CASSPQDLRGSPLHF. The CDR3 nucleotides read TGTGCCAGCAGCCCGCAGGACCTACGCGGTTCACCCCTCCACTTT.

J is TRBJ1-1 and V is TRBV5-6; a weak D match, TRBD1 (5 bases). The CDR3 consists of 13 residues. The V end lost 7 bases, the J end lost 4 bases, and 14 bases lay between the germline ends. Germline values: CDR1 SGHDT, CDR2 YYEEEE. For the CDR3, the DNA is TGTGCCAGCTCTAATGCGAGGGGCACTGAAGCTTTCTTT. This encodes CASSNARGTEAFF.

The rearrangement joins TRBV11-2 to TRBJ1-1; 7 bases are shared with TRBD1. The V and J ends lost 4 bases and 1 base, in that order; junction bases with no gene match: 3. Germline lookup yields CDR1 SGHAT and CDR2 FQNNGV. CDR3 size: 14 residues. CDR3 loop: CASSWGQKNTEAFF. The CDR3 nucleotides read TGTGCCAGCAGCTGGGGACAGAAGAACACTGAAGCTTTCTTT. Looking up the rest from reference TRBV11-2 and TRBJ1-1 gives the full variable domain: EAGVAQSPRYKIIEKRQSVAFWCNPISGHATLYWYQQILGQGPKLLIQFQNNGVVDDSQLPKDRFSAERLKGVDSTLKIQPAKLEDSAVYLCASSWGQKNTEAFFGQGTRLTVV.

The rearrangement links TRBV27 to TRBJ2-5; possibly TRBD1 for D (6 bases). The germline gives CDR1 MNHEY, CDR2 SMNVEV (reference sequence). Deletions cut 2 bases from V and 0 bases from J, with 7 bases between. The CDR3 is 14 residues long. The CDR3 DNA follows: TGTGCCAGCAGTTTACAGGGGAACCAAGAGACCCAGTACTTC. Protein product: CASSLQGNQETQYF.

This clone was counted a single time. The rearrangement links TRBV7-9 to TRBJ2-1; D might be TRBD1 or TRBD2, each matching 5 bases. The CDR3 extends over 17 amino acids. Trimming removed 0 bases from V and 2 bases from J, with 14 bases in between. Germline-derived CDR1 and CDR2 are SEHNR and FQNEAQ (reference sequence). The DNA for the CDR3 is TGTGCCAGCAGCTTAGCCCGGGGCGGTGGCGCCTACAATGAGCAGTTCTTC. It encodes CASSLARGGGAYNEQFF.

J is TRBJ2-4 and V is TRBV2; D unclear. Germline V CDR1 and CDR2: SNHLY, FYNNEI. The CDR3 totals 14 residues. V gave up 8 bases and J gave up 0 bases, with 11 bases separating them. CDR3 sequence reads: CASGPQAAKNIQYF. CDR3 in DNA: TGTGCCAGCGGCCCCCAAGCAGCCAAAAACATTCAGTACTTC.